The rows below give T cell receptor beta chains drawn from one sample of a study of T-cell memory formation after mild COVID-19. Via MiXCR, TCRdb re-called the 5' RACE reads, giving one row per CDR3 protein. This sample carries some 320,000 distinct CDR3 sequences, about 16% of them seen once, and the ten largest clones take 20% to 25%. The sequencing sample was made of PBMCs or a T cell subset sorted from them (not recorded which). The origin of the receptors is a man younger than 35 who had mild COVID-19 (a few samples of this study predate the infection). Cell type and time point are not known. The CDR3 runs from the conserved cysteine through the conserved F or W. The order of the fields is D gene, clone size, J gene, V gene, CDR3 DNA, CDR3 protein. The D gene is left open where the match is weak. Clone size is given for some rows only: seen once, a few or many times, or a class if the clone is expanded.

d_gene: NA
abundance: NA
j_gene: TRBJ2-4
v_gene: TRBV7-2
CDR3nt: TGTGCCAGCAGCTTAGCAGCACAAGCGGCCAAAAACATTCAGTACTTC
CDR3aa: CASSLAAQAAKNIQYF

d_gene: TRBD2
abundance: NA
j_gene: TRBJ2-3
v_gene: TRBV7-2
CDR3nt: TGTGCCAGCAGCTTAGCCCCTAGCGGGTTTAGCACAGATACGCAGTATTTT
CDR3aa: CASSLAPSGFSTDTQYF

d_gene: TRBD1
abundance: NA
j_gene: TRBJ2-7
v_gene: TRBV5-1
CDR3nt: TGCGCCAGCAGCCCCGGGACAGGGATCGACGAGCAGTACTTC
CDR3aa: CASSPGTGIDEQYF

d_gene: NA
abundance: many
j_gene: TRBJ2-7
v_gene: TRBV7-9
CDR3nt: TGTGCCAGCAGCTTCGGCCCCTACGAGCAGTACTTC
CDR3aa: CASSFGPYEQYF

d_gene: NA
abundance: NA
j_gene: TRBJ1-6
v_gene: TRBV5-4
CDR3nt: TGTGCCAGCAGCTTGGTAGTGGGTTCACCCCTCAACTTT
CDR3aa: CASSLVVGSPLNF

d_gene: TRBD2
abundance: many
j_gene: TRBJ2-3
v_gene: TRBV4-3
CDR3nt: TGCGCCAGCAGCCAGACTAGCGGGGGGGAAACAGATACGCAGTATTTT
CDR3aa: CASSQTSGGETDTQYF

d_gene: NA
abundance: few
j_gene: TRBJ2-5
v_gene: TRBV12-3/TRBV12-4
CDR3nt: TGTGCCAGCACTATTGGGGGCTCCAGGACCGAGACCCAGTACTTC
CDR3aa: CASTIGGSRTETQYF

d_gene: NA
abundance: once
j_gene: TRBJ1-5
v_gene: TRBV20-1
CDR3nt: TGCAGTGCTAGAGATTCGGCAGGGACTCAGCCCCAGCATTTT
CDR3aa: CSARDSAGTQPQHF

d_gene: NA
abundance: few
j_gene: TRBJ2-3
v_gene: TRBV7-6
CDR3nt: TGTGCCAGCAGCTTAGACCGGGGTCGTGATACGCAGTATTTT
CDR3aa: CASSLDRGRDTQYF

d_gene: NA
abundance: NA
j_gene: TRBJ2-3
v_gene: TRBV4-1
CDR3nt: TGCGCCAGCAGCCAAGAGGGGGCCCGGGTTTGGGATACGCAGTATTTT
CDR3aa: CASSQEGARVWDTQYF

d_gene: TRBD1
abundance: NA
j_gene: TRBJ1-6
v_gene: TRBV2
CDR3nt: TGTGCCAGCAGTGAGTGGACAGGGGGCAATTCACCCCTCCACTTT
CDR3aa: CASSEWTGGNSPLHF

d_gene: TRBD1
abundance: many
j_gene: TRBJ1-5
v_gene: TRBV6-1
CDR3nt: TGTGCCAGCAGCGCAGACAGGGTGGGTCAGCCCCAGCATTTT
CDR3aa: CASSADRVGQPQHF

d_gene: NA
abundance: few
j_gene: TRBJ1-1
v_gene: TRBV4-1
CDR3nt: TGCGCCAGCAGCCAAGAGAGCAGGGTCGCTTTCTTT
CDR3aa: CASSQESRVAFF

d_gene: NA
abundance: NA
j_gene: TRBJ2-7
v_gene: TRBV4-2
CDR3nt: TGTGCCAGCCGATTGTTCGCAGGGGCCCTTTCCTACGAGCAGTACTTC
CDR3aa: CASRLFAGALSYEQYF

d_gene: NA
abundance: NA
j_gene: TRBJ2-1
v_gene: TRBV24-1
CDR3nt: TGTGCCACCAGTGATTTCGGGGCTGAGCAGTTCTTC
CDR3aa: CATSDFGAEQFF

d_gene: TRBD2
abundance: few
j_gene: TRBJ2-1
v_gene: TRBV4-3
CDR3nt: TGCGCCAGCAGCCAAGATGGGAGCGGGGGGGCCAGTGAGCAGTTCTTC
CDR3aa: CASSQDGSGGASEQFF

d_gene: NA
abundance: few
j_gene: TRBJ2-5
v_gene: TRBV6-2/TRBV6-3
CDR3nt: TGTGCCAGCAGCCTCATCCGCGGGACTGTGTGGATGGAGACCCAGTACTTC
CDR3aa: CASSLIRGTVWMETQYF

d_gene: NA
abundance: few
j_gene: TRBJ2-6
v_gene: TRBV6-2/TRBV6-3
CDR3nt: TGTGCCAGCAACTCCTTTGGGGCCAACGTCCTGACTTTC
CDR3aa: CASNSFGANVLTF

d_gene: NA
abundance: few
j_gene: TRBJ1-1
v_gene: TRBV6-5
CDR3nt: TGTGCCAGCATGGCCCGCATGAACACTGAAGCTTTCTTT
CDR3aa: CASMARMNTEAFF

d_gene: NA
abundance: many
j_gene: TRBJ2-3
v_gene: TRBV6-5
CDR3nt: TGTGCCAGCAGTTTGTGGGGCCCAGATACGCAGTATTTT
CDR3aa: CASSLWGPDTQYF

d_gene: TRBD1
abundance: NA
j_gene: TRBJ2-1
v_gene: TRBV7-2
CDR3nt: TGTGCCAGCAGCCCCGGGACAGGGAGATACAATGAGCAGTTCTTC
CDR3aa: CASSPGTGRYNEQFF

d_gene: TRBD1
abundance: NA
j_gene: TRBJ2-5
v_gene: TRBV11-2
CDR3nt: TGTGCCAGCAGCTTAGAGGACAGGGTGTGGGAGACCCAGTACTTC
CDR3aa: CASSLEDRVWETQYF

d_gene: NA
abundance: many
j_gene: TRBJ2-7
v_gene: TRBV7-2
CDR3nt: TGTGCCAGCAGCTTAGTTGCGGTGGACTCCTACGAGCAGTACTTC
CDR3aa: CASSLVAVDSYEQYF

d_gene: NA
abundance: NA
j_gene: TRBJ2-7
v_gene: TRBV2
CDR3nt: TGTGCCACCAGCCCGTTTAGCGAGCAGTACTTC
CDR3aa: CATSPFSEQYF

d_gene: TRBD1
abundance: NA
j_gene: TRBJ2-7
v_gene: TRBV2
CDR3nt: TGTGCCAGCAGGGGGACAGCTCCCTACGAGCAGTACTTC
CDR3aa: CASRGTAPYEQYF

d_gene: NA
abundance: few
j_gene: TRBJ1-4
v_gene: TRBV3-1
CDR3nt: TGTGCCAGCAGCCAAGAAGGAGGTTCATCCCTGTTTTTT
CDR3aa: CASSQEGGSSLFF

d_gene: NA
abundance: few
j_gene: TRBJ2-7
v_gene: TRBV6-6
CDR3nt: TGTGCCAGCAGAACGGGGGAAAACGAGCAGTACTTC
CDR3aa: CASRTGENEQYF

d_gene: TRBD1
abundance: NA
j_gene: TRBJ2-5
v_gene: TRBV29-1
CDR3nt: TGCAGCGCCGGGACAGGGAAAGGAGAGACCCAGTACTTC
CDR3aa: CSAGTGKGETQYF

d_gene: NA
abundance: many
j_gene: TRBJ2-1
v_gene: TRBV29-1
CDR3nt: TGCAGCTCGTGGACGGGGAGCTCCTACAATGAGCAGTTCTTC
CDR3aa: CSSWTGSSYNEQFF

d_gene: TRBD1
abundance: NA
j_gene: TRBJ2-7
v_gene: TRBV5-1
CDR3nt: TGCGCCAGCAGCTTGGTCCCCGGGACAGGCTCCTCCGAGCAGTACTTC
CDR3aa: CASSLVPGTGSSEQYF

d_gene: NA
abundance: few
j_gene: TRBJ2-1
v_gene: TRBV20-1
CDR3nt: TGCAGTGCTAACGACCCCTGGAGCTCCTACAATGAGCAGTTCTTC
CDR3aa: CSANDPWSSYNEQFF

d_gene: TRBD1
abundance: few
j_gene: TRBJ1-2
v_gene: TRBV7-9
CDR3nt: TGTGCCAGCAGCTCGACAGGGCCGGGTTCCTATGGCTACACCTTC
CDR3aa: CASSSTGPGSYGYTF

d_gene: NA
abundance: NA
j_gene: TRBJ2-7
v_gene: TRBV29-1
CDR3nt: TGCAGCGTTGGATCCGGTTCCTCCTACGAGCAGTACTTC
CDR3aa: CSVGSGSSYEQYF

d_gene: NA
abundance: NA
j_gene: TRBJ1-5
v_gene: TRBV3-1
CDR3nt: TGTGCCAGCAGCCCATATGGGGGAAATCAGCCCCAGCATTTT
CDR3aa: CASSPYGGNQPQHF

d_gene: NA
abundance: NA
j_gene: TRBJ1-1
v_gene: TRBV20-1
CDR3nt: TGCAGTGCCCAACGAACAGTTGAAGCTTTCTTT
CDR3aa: CSAQRTVEAFF

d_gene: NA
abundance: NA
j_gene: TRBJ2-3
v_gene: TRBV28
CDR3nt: TGTGCCGCATCCCTCCGGACAGATACGCAGTATTTT
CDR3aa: CAASLRTDTQYF

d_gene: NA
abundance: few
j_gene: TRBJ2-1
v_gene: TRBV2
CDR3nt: TGTGCCAGTCAACAGAGCAATGAGCAGTTCTTC
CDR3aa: CASQQSNEQFF

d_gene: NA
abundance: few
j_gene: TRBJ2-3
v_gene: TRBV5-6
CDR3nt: TGTGCCAGCAGCCAGGCCCTCACAGGGATCTTAGATACGCAGTATTTT
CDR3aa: CASSQALTGILDTQYF

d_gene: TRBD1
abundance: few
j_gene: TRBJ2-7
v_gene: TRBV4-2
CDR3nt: TGTGCCAGCAGCCAAGATGTGACCGGGACAGGGTCCTACGAGCAGTACTTC
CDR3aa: CASSQDVTGTGSYEQYF

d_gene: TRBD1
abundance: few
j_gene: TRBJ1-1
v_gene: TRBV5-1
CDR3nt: TGCGCCAGCAGCACACAGGGGGGGAACACTGAAGCTTTCTTT
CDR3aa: CASSTQGGNTEAFF

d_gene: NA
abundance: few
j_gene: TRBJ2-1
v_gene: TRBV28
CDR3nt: TGTGCCAGCAGTCCCCCACCGAGCTCCTACAATGAGCAGTTCTTC
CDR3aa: CASSPPPSSYNEQFF

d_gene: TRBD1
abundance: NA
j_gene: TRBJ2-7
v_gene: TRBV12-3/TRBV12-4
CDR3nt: TGTGCCAGCAGGAAACAGGGGGAACACGAGCAGTACTTC
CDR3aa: CASRKQGEHEQYF

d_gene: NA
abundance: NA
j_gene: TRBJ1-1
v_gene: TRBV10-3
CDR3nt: TGTGCCATCACTGACCGCGGGACCACTGAAGCTTTCTTT
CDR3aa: CAITDRGTTEAFF

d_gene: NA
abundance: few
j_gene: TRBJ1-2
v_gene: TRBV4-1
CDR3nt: TGCGCCAGCAGCCAAGCCAGGGTTACCTATGGCTACACCTTC
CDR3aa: CASSQARVTYGYTF

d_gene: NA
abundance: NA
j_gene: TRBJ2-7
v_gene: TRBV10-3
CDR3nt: TGTGCCATCAGTGAGCAGGGTGGACCAAACTACGAGCAGTACTTC
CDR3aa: CAISEQGGPNYEQYF

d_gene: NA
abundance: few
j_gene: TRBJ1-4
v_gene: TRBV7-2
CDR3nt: TGTGCCAGCAGTCCGGACAGCCGGAATGAAAAACTGTTTTTT
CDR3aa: CASSPDSRNEKLFF

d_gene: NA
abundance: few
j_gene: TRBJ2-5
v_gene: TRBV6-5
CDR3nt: TGTGCCAGCAGTTACGGCCAGGGTCGCAGAGAGACCCAGTACTTC
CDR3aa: CASSYGQGRRETQYF

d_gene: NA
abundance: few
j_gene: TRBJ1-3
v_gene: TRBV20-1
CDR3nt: TGCAGTGCGCACCAGGTTGGCGGAAACACCATATATTTT
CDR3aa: CSAHQVGGNTIYF

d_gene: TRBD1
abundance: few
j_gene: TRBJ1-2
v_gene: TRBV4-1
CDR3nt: TGCGCCAGCAGCCAAGGAAGGGGGCTCTATCAATTTGCTGTCGGCTACACCTTC
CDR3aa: CASSQGRGLYQFAVGYTF

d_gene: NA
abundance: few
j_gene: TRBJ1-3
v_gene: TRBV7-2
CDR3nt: TGTGCCAGCAGCTTAGGGGGGCTGGAGGGAAACACCATATATTTT
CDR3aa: CASSLGGLEGNTIYF

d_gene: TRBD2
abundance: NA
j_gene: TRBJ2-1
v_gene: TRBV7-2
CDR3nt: TGTGCCAGCGGCGGGACTAGCGGGGGGGGAGAGCAGTTCTTC
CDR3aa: CASGGTSGGGEQFF

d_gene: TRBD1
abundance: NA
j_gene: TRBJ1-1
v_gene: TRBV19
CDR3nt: TGTGCCAGTACCTCGACAGGGAAGGCGTCCGCTTTCTTT
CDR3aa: CASTSTGKASAFF

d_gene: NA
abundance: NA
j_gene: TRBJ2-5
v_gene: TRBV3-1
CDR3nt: TGTGCCAGCAGCGCCCGGGGACACTCTCCCCAAGAGACCCAGTACTTC
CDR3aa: CASSARGHSPQETQYF

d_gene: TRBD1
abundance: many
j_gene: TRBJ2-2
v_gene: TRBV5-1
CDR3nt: TGCGCCAGCAGGGCCGGGACAGGGGACACCGGGGAGCTGTTTTTT
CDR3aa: CASRAGTGDTGELFF